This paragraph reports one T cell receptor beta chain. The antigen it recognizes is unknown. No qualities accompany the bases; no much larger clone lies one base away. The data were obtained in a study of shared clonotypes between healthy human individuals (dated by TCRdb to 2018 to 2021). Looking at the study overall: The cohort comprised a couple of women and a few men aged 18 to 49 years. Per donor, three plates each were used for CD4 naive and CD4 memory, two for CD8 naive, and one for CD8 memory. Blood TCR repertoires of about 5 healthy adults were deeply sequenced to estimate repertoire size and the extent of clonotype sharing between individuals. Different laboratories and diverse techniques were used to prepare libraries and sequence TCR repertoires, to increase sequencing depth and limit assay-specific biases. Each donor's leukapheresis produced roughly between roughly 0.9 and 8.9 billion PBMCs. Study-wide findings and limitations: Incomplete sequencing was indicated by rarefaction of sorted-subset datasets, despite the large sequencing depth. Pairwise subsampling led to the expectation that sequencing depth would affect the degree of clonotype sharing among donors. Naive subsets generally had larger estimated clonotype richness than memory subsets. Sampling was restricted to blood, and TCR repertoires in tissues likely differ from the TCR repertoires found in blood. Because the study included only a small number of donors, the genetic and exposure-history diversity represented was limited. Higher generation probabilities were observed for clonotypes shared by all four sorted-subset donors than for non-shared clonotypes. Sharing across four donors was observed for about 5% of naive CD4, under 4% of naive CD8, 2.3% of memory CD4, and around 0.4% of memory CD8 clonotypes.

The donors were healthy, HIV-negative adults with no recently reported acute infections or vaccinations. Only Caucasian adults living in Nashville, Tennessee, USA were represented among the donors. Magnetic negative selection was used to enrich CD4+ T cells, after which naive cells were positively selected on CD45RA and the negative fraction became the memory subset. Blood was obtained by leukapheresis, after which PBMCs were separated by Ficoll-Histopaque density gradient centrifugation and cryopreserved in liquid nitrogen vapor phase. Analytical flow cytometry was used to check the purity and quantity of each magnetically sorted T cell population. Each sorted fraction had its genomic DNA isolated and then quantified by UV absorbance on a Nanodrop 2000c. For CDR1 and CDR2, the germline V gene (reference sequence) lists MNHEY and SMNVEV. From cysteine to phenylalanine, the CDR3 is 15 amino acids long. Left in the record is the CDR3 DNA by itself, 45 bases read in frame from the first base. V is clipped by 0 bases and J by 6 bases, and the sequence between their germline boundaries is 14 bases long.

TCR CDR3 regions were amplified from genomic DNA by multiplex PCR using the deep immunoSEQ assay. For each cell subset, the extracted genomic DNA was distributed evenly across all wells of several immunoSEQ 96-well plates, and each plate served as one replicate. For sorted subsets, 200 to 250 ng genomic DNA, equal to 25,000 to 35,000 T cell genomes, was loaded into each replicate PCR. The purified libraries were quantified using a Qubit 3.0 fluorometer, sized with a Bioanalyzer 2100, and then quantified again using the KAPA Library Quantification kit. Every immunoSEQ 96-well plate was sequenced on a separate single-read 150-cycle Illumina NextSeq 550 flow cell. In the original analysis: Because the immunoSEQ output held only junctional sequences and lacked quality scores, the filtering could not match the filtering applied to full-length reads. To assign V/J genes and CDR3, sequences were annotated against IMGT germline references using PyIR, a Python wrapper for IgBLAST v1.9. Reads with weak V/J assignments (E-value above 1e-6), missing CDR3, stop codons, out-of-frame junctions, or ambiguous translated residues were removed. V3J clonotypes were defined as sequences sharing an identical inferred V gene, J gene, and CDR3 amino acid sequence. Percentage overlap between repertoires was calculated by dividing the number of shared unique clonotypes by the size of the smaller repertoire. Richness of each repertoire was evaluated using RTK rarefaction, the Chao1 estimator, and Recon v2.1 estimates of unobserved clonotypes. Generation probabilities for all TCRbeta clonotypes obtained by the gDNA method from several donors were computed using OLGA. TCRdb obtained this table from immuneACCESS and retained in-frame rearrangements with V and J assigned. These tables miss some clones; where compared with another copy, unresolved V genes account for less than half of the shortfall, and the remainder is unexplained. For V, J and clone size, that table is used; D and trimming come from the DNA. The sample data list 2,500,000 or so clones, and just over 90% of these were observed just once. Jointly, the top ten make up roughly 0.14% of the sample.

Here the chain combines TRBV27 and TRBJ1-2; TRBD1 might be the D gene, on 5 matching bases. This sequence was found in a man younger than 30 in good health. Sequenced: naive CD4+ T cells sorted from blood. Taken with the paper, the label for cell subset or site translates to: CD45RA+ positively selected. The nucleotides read TGTGCCAGCAGTTTATCGATGGCGGAGGGGCATGGCTACACCTTC. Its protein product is CASSLSMAEGHGYTF.